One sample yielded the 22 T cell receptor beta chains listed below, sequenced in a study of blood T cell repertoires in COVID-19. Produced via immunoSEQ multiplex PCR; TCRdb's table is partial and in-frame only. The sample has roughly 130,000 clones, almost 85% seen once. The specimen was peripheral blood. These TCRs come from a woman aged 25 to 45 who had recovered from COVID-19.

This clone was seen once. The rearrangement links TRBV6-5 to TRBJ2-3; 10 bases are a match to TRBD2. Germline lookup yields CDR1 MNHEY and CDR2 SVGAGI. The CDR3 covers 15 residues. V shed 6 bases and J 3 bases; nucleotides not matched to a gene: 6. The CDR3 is CASSAQREGTDTQYF. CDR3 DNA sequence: TGTGCCAGCAGCGCACAGCGGGAGGGTACAGATACGCAGTATTTT.

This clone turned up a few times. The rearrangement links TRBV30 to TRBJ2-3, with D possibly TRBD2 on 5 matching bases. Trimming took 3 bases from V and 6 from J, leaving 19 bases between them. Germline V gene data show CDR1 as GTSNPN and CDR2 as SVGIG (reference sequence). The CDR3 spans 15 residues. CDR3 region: CAWSSLTGSVDTQYF. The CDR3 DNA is TGTGCCTGGAGCTCTTTAACGGGGAGCGTGGATACGCAGTATTTT.

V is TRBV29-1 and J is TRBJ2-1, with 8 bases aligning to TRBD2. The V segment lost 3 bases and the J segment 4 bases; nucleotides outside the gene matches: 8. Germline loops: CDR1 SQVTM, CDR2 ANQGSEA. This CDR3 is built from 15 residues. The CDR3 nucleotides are TGCAGCGTTGATTTTAAGGGACTAGTTTACAATGAGCAGTTCTTC. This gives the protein CSVDFKGLVYNEQFF.

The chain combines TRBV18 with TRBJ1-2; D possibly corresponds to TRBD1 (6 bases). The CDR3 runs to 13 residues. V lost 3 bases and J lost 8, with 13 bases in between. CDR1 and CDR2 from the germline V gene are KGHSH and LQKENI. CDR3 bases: TGTGCCAGCTCACCCTCAGGGGATCGGGGCTACACCTTC. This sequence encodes CASSPSGDRGYTF.

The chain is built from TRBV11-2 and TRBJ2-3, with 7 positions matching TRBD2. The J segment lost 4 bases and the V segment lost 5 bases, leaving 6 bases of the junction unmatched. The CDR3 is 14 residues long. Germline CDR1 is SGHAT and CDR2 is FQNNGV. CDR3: CASSVGGVADTQYF. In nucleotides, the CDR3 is TGTGCCAGCAGCGTTGGGGGGGTTGCAGATACGCAGTATTTT.

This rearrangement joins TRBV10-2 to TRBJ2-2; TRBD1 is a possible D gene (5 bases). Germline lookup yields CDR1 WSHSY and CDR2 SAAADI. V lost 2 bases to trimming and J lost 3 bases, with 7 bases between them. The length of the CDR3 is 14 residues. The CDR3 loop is CASSEPGHTGELFF. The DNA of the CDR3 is TGCGCCAGCAGTGAGCCAGGGCACACCGGGGAGCTGTTTTTT.

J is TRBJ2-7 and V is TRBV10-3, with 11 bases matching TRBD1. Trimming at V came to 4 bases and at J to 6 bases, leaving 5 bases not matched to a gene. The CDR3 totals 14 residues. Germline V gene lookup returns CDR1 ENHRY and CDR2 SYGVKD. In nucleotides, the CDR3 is TGTGCCATCAGTGGGACAGGGGGCTCGACCGAGCAGTACTTC. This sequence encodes CAISGTGGSTEQYF.

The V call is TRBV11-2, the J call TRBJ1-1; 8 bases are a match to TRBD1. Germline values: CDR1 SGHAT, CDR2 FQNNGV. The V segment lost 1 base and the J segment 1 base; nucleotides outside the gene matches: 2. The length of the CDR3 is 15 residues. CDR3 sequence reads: CASSLAGGPNTEAFF. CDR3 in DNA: TGTGCCAGCAGCTTAGCAGGGGGCCCGAACACTGAAGCTTTCTTT.

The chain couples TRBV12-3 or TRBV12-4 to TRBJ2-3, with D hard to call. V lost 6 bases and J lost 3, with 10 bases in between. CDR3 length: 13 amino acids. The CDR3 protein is CASSLPQTDTQYF. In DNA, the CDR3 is TGTGCCAGCAGCCTCCCCCAGACAGATACGCAGTATTTT.

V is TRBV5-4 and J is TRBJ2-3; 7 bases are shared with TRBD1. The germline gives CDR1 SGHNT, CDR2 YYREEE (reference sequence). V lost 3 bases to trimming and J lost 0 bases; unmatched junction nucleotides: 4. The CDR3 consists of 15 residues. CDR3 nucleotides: TGTGCCAGCAGCTCGGGACAGCGAAGCACAGATACGCAGTATTTT. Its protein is CASSSGQRSTDTQYF. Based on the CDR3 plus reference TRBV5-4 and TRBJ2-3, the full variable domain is ETGVTQSPTHLIKTRGQQVTLRCSSQSGHNTVSWYQQALGQGPQFIFQYYREEENGRGNFPPRFSGLQFPNYSSELNVNALELDDSALYLCASSSGQRSTDTQYFGPGTRLTVL.

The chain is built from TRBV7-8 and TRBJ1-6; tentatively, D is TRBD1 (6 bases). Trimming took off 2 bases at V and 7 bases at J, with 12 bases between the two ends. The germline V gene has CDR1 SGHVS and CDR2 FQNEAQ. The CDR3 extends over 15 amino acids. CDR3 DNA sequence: TGTGCCAGCAGCTTATTACAGGGTTTGAATTCACCCCTCCACTTT. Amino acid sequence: CASSLLQGLNSPLHF.

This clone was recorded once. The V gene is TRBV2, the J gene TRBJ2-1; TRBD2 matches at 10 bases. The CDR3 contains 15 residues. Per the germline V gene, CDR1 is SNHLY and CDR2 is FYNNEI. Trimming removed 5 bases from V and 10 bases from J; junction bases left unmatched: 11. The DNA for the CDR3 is TGTGCCAGCAGTTGGACTAGCGGATCGGCTGGGGAGCAGTTCTTC. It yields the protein CASSWTSGSAGEQFF.

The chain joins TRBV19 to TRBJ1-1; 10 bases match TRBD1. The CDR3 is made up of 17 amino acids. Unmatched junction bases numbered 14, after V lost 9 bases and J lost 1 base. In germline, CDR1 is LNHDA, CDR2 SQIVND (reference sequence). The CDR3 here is CASRDRGRLRTNTEAFF. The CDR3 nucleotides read TGTGCCAGCCGGGACAGGGGTCGATTGAGGACGAACACTGAAGCTTTCTTT. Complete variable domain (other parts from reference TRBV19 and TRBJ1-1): DGGITQSPKYLFRKEGQNVTLSCEQNLNHDAMYWYRQDPGQGLRLIYYSQIVNDFQKGDIAEGYSVSREKKESFPLTVTSAQKNPTAFYLCASRDRGRLRTNTEAFFGQGTRLTVV.

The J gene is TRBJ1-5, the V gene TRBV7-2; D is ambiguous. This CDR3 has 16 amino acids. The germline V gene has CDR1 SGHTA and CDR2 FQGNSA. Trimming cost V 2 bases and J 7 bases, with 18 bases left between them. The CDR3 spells CASSLMSFGVRQPQHF. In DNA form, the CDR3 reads TGTGCCAGCAGCTTAATGTCCTTCGGGGTGCGGCAGCCCCAGCATTTT. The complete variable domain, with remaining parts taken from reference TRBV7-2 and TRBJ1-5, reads GAGVSQSPSNKVTEKGKDVELRCDPISGHTALYWYRQSLGQGLEFLIYFQGNSAPDKSGLPSDRFSAERTGGSVSTLTIQRTQQEDSAVYLCASSLMSFGVRQPQHFGDGTRLSIL.

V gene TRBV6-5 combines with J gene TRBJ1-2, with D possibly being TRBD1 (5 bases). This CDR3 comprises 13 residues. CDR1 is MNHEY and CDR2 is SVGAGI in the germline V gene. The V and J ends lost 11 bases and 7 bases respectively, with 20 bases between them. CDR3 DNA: TGTGCCGCAAGGGTCTGGGGGGAGGGTGGCTACACCTTC. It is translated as CAARVWGEGGYTF.

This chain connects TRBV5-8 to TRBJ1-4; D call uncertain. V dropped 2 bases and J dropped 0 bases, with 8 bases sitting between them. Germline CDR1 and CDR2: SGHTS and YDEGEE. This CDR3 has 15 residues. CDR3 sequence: CASSFERSTNEKLFF. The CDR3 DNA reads TGTGCCAGCAGCTTTGAGAGGTCAACTAATGAAAAACTGTTTTTT.

CDR3 loop: CASSLSTWDSYQSLDTEAFF. CDR3 in DNA: TGTGCCAGCAGCCTTTCCACCTGGGACAGCTACCAAAGTCTTGACACTGAAGCTTTCTTT. The chain has TRBV4-2 and TRBJ1-1; the match to TRBD1 covers 7 bases. CDR1 and CDR2 (germline): LGHNA, YNFKEQ. The V gene end was trimmed by 4 bases and the J gene end by 3 bases; junction bases not matched to a gene: 23. This CDR3 is built from 20 residues.

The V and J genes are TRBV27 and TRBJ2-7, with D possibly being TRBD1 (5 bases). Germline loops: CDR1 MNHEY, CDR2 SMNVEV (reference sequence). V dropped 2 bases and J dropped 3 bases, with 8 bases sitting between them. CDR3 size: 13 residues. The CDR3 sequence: CASSLQGNYEQYF. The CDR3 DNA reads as TGTGCCAGCAGTTTACAGGGAAACTACGAGCAGTACTTC.

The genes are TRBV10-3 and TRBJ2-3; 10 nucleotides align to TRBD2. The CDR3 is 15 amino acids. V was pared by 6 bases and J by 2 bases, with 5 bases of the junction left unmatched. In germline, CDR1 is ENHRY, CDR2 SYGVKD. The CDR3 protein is CAISPGLAPTDTQYF. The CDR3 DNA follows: TGTGCCATCAGCCCGGGACTAGCGCCCACAGATACGCAGTATTTT.

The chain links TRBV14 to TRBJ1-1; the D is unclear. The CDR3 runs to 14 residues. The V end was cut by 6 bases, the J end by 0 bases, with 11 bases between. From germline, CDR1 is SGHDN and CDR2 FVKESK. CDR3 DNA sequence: TGTGCCAGCAGTCTAGCCGGACTGAACACTGAAGCTTTCTTT. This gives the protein CASSLAGLNTEAFF.

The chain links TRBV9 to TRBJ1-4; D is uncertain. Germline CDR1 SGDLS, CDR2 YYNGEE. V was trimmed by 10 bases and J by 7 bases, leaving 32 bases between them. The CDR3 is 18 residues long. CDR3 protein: CASGAGQGSVRSGEKLFF. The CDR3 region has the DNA TGTGCCTCAGGAGCGGGCCAAGGGTCTGTCCGGTCGGGTGAAAAACTGTTTTTT.

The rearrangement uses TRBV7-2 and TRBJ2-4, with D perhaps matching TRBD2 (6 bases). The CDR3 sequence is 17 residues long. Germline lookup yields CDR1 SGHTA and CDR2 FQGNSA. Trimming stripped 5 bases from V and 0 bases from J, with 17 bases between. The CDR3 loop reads CASSVRDSGGAKNIQYF. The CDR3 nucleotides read TGTGCCAGCAGCGTCCGGGACTCCGGGGGAGCCAAAAACATTCAGTACTTC.